This T cell receptor (beta chain) was sequenced during a study of early T cells in non-severe SARS-CoV-2 infection (dated by TCRdb to the early 2020s). Some background on the complete study: Because TCR sequencing relied on bulk RNA taken from unsorted whole blood, pairing of alpha and beta chains was not possible. The paper's findings and limits, for the study overall: Matching against VDJdb was skewed toward anti-spike CD8 responses, likely underestimated virus-specific expansions, and missed private and CD4 specificities.

This clonotype was seen a handful of times. Its binding antigen is unknown. Base qualities were left out, and no much larger clone turns up one base away. The library was built by means of 5' RACE. The sequencer was a NextSeq 500. In the TCR library protocol, unique molecular identifiers were attached to individual cDNA molecules to correct for PCR bias and sequencing error. Both TCR alpha and beta chains were sequenced, and tight co-correlation was observed between alpha and beta sequence abundances in each sample. As for the original processing: Decombinator V4 was used to annotate the V gene, J gene and CDR3 of the TCR sequences. Expanded TCRs were defined as changing significantly between any two time points under a Poisson model with p below 0.0001. Abundances of TCRs were expressed as counts per million after normalisation to the total number of TCRs sequenced in each sample. MAIT TCRs were defined by TRAV1-2 paired with TRAJ12, TRAJ20 or TRAJ33, and iNKT TCRs by TRAV10 paired with TRAJ18. VDJdb, accessed 1 November 2021, was searched for CMV, EBV and SARS-CoV-2 annotated TCRs, with TCRs annotated for multiple antigens excluded. TCRdb itself trimmed the public reads at Q25 with fastp, ran MiXCR and retained productive beta chains. All rows with the same CDR3 protein become a single entry with the most common DNA and genes. The V and J calls were not made by the authors but by TCRdb's processing. The sample profile shows 50,000 to 70,000 distinct CDR3 sequences; more than 8.5% of them were found once. The ten largest clones capture roughly a sixth of the sample.

The V end gives up 6 bases and the J end 8 bases, leaving 16 bases in the junction not matched to a gene. The CDR3 sequence holds 15 residues, the cysteine and phenylalanine included. Only the CDR3 DNA stays, 45 bases, in frame from base 1. CDR1 and CDR2, looked up from the germline V gene (reference sequence), are DFQATT and SNEGSKA. This was a case-control study nested in a cohort of healthcare workers in London, UK, who had nasopharyngeal swab PCR tests and blood samples taken every week. Between 23 and 31 March 2020, the week of the UK lockdown, healthcare workers were enrolled and then followed up weekly for as long as 16 weeks.

This chain joins TRBV20-1 to TRBJ2-1; 7 middle bases align to TRBD2. The material sequenced was whole blood. The source is an adult who was a healthcare worker with PCR-confirmed SARS-CoV-2 infection or an uninfected control (not recorded which). The DNA sequence reads TGCAGTGCAAATATAAGGACCGGGGGGTTGGATGAGCAGTTCTTC. Its product reads: CSANIRTGGLDEQFF.